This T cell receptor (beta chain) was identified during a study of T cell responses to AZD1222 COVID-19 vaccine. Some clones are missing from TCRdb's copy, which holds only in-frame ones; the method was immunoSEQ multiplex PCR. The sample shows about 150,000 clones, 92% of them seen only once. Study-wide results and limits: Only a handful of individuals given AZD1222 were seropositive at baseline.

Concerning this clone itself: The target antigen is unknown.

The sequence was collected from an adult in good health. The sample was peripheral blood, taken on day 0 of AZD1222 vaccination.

The CDR3 sequence: CASSVGDSQYGYTF. CDR3 DNA: TGTGCCAGCAGCGTAGGGGACAGTCAGTATGGCTACACCTTC. V and J are TRBV9 and TRBJ1-2; 7 bases align to TRBD1. The trim removed 0 bases at V and 5 bases at J, leaving 4 bases unmatched. Germline-derived CDR1 and CDR2 are SGDLS and YYNGEE. The CDR3 runs 14 residues. The full variable domain, in which reference TRBV9 and TRBJ1-2 provide the parts outside the CDR3, is DSGVTQTPKHLITATGQRVTLRCSPRSGDLSVYWYQQSLDQGLQFLIQYYNGEERAKGNILERFSAQQFPDLHSELNLSSLELGDSALYFCASSVGDSQYGYTFGSGTRLTVV.